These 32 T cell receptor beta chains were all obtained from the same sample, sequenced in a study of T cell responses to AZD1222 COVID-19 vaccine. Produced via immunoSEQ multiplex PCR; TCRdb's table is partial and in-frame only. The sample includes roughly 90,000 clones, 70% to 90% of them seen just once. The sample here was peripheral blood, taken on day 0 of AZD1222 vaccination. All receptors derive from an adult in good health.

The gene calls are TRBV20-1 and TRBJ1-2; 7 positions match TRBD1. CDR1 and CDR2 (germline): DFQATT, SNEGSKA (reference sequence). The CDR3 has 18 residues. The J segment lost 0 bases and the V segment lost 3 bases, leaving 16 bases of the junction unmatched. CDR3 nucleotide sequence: TGCAGTGCTAGTGGGGCTCTACAGGGGTACCCGACTAACTATGGCTACACCTTC. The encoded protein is CSASGALQGYPTNYGYTF.

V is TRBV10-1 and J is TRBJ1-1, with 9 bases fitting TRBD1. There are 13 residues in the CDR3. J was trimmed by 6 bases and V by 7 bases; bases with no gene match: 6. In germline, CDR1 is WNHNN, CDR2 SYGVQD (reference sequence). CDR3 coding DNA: TGCGCCAGCAAGGGGACAGGGCCTGCTGAAGCTTTCTTT. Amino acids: CASKGTGPAEAFF.

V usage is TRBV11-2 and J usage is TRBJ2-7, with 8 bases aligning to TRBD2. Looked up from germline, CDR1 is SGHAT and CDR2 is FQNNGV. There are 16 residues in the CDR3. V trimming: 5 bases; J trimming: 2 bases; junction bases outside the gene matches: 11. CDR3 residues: CASSPDGGTRTYEQYF. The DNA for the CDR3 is TGTGCCAGCAGCCCTGACGGCGGGACTAGAACCTACGAGCAGTACTTC.

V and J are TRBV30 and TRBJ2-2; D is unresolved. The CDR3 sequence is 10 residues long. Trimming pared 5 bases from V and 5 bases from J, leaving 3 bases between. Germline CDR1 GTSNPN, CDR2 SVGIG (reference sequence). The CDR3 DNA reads TGTGCCTGGGGGACCGGGGAGCTGTTTTTT. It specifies CAWGTGELFF. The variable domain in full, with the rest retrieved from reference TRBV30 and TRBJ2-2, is SQTIHQWPATLVQPVGSPLSLECTVEGTSNPNLYWYRQAAGRGLQLLFYSVGIGQISSEVPQNLSASRPQDRQFILSSKKLLLSDSGFYLCAWGTGELFFGEGSRLTVL.

For the CDR3, the DNA is TGTGCCTGGACAGCTAACTATGGCTACACCTTC. It specifies CAWTANYGYTF. The genes are TRBV30 and TRBJ1-2; D uncertain. The germline CDR1 and CDR2 sequences are GTSNPN and SVGIG (reference sequence). Trimming pared 4 bases from V and 0 bases from J, leaving 3 bases between. This CDR3 is 11 amino acids long.

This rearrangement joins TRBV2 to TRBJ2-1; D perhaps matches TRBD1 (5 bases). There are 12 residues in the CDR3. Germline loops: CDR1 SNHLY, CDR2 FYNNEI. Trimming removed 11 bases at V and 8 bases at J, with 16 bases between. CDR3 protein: CADRLFSDEQFF. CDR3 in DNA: TGTGCCGACAGACTTTTTTCGGATGAGCAGTTCTTC.

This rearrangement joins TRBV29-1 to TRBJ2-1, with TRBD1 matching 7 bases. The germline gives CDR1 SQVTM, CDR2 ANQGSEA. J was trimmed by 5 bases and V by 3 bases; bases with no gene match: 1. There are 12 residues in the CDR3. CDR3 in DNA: TGCAGCGTTGAGGGGACAGACAATGAGCAGTTCTTC. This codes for CSVEGTDNEQFF.

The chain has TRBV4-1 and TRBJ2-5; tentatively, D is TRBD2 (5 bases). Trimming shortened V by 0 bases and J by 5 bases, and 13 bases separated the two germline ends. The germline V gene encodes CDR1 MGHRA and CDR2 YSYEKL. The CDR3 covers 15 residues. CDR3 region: CASSQDYGGLETQYF. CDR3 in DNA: TGCGCCAGCAGCCAAGATTACGGCGGGTTGGAGACCCAGTACTTC.

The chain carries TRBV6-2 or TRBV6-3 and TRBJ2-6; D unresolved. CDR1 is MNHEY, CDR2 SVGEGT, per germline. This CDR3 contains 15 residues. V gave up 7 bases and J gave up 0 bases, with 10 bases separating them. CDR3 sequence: CASNPQRSGANVLTF. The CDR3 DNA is TGTGCCAGCAACCCTCAACGCTCTGGGGCCAACGTCCTGACTTTC.

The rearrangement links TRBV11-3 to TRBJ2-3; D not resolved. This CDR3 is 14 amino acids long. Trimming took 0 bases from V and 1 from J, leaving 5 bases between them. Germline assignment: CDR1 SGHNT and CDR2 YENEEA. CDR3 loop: CASSLDLGTDTQYF. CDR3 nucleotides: TGTGCCAGCAGCTTAGATCTCGGCACAGATACGCAGTATTTT.

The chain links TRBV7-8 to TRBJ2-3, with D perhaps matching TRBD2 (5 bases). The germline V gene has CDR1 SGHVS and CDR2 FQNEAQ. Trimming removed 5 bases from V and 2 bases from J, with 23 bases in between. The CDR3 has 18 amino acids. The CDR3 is CASSPRLGKRIFTDTQYF. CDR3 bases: TGTGCCAGCAGCCCCCGCCTGGGGAAGCGGATCTTCACAGATACGCAGTATTTT.

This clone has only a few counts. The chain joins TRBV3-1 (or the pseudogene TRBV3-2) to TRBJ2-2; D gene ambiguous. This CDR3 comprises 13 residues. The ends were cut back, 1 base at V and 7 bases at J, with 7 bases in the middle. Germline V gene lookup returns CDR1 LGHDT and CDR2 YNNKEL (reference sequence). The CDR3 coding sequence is TGTGCCAGCAGCCAAGTGACGGGCGGGGAGCTGTTTTTT. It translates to CASSQVTGGELFF.

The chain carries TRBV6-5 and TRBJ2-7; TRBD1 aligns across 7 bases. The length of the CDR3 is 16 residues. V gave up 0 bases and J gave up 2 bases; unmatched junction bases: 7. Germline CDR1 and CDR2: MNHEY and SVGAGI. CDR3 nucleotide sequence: TGTGCCAGCAGTTACTCGAGAGTAGGGACAGCCTACGAGCAGTACTTC. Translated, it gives CASSYSRVGTAYEQYF.

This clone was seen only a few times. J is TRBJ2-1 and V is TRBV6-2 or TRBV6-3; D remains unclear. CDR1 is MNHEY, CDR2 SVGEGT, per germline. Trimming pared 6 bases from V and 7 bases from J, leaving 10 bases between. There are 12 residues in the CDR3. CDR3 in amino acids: CASSLKRNEQFF. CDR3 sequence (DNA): TGTGCCAGCAGCTTAAAGAGGAATGAGCAGTTCTTC.

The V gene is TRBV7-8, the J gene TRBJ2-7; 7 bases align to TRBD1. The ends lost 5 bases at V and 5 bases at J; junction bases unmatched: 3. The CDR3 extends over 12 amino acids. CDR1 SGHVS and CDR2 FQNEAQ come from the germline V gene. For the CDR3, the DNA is TGTGCCAGCAGCGCGACAGGGAACGAGCAGTACTTC. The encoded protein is CASSATGNEQYF.

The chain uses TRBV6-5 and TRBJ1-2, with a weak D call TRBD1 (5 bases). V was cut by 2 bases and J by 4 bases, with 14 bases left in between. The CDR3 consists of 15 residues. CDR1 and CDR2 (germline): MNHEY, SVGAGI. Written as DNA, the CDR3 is TGTGCCAGCAGTTACGAGTCAGGGCTGGCCTATGGCTACACCTTC. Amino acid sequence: CASSYESGLAYGYTF.

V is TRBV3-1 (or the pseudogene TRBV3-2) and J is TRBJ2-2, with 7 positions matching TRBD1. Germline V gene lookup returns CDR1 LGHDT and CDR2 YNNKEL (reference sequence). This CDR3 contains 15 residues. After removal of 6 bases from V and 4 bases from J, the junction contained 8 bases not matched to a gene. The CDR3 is CASRPMTGFTGELFF. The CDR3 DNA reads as TGTGCCAGCAGACCTATGACAGGGTTCACCGGGGAGCTGTTTTTT.

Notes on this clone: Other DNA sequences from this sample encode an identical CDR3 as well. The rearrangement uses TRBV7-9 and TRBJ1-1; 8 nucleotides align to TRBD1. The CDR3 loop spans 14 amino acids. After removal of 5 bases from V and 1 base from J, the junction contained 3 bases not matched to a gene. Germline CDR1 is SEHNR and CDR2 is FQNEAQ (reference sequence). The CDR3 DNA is TGTGCCAGCAGCCCAGGACAGGGGAACACTGAAGCTTTCTTT. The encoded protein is CASSPGQGNTEAFF.

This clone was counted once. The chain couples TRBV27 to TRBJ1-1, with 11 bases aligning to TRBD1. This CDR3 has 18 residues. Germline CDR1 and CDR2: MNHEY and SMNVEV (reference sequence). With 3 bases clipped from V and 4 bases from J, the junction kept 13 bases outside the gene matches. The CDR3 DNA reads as TGTGCCAGCAGTTTTATCCCCGGACAGGGGGCCGGGGCCACTGAAGCTTTCTTT. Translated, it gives CASSFIPGQGAGATEAFF.

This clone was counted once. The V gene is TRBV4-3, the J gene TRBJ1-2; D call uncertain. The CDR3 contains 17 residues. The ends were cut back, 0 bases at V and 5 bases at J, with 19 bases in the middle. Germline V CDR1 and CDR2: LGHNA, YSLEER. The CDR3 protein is CASSQDLAALPLYGYTF. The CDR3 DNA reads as TGCGCCAGCAGCCAAGATTTAGCTGCGCTGCCTCTGTATGGCTACACCTTC.

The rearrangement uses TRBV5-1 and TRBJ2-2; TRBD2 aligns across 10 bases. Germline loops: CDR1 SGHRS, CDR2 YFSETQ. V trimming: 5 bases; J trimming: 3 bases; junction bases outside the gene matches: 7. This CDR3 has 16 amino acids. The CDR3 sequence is CASSPAGGLHTGELFF. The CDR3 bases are TGCGCCAGCAGTCCAGCGGGAGGGCTGCACACCGGGGAGCTGTTTTTT.

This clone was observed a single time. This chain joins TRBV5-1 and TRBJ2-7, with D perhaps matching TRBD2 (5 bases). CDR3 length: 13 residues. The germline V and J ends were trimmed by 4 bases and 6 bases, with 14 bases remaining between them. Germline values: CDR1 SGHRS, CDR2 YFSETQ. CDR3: CASSRGPLSEQYF. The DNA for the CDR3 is TGCGCCAGCAGCCGAGGGCCCTTGAGCGAGCAGTACTTC.

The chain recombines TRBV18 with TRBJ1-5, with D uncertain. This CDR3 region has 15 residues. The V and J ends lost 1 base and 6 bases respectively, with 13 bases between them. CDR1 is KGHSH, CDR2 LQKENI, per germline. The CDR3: CASSPRGQAGQPQHF. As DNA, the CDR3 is TGTGCCAGCTCACCACGCGGGCAGGCTGGTCAGCCCCAGCATTTT.

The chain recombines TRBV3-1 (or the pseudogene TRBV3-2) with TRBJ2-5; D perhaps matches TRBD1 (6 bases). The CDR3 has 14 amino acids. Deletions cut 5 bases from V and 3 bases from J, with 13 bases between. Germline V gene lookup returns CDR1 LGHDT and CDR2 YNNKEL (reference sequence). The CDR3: CASSLVTGKETQYF. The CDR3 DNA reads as TGTGCCAGCAGCTTAGTTACAGGGAAAGAGACCCAGTACTTC.

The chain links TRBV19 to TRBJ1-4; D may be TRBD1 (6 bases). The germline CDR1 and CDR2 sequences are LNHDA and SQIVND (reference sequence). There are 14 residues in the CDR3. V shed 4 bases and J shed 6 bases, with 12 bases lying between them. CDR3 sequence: CASSTGTSDEKLFF. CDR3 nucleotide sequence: TGTGCCAGTAGTACCGGGACATCTGATGAAAAACTGTTTTTT. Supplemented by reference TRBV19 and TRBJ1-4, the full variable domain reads DGGITQSPKYLFRKEGQNVTLSCEQNLNHDAMYWYRQDPGQGLRLIYYSQIVNDFQKGDIAEGYSVSREKKESFPLTVTSAQKNPTAFYLCASSTGTSDEKLFFGSGTQLSVL.

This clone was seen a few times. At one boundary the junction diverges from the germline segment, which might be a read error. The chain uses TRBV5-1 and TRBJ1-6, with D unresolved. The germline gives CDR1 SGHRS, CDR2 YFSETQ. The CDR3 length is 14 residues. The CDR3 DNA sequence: TGCGCCAGCAGCTTGTCCTCCGATAATTCACCCCTCCACTTT. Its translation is CASSLSSDNSPLHF. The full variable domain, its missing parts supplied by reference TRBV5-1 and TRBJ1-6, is KAGVTQTPRYLIKTRGQQVTLSCSPISGHRSVSWYQQTPGQGLQFLFEYFSETQRNKGNFPGRFSGRQFSNSRSEMNVSTLELGDSALYLCASSLSSDNSPLHFGNGTRLTVT.

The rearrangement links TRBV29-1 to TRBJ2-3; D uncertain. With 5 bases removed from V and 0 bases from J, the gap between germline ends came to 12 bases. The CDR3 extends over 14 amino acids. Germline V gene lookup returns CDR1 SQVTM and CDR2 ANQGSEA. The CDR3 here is CSVFGHASTDTQYF. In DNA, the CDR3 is TGCAGCGTTTTCGGCCATGCTAGCACAGATACGCAGTATTTT.

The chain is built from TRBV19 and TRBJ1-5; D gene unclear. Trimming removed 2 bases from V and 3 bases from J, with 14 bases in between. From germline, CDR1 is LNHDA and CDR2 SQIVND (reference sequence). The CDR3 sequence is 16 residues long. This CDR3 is CASSILGTAYNQPQHF. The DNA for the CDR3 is TGTGCCAGTAGTATATTGGGAACAGCTTACAATCAGCCCCAGCATTTT.

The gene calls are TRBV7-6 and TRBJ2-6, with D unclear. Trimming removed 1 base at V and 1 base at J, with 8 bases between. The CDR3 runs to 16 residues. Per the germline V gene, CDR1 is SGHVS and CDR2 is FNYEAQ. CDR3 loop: CASSLVGGSGANVLTF. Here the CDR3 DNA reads TGTGCCAGCAGCTTAGTCGGCGGATCTGGGGCCAACGTCCTGACTTTC. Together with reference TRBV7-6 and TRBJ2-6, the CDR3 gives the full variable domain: GAGVSQSPRYKVTKRGQDVALRCDPISGHVSLYWYRQALGQGPEFLTYFNYEAQQDKSGLPNDRFSAERPEGSISTLTIQRTEQRDSAMYRCASSLVGGSGANVLTFGAGSRLTVL.

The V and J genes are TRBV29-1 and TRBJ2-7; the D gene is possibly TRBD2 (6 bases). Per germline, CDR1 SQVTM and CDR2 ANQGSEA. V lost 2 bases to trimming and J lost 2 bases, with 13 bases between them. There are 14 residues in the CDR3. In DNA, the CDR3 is TGCAGCGTTGAAAAAAGCGGGTCGACCTACGAGCAGTACTTC. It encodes CSVEKSGSTYEQYF.

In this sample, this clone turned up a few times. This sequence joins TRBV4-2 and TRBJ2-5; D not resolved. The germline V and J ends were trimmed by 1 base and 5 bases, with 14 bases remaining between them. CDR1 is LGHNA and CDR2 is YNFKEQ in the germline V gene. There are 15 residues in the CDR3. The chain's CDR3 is CASSQGDDRVETQYF. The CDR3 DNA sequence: TGTGCCAGCAGCCAAGGAGATGATAGGGTGGAGACCCAGTACTTC.

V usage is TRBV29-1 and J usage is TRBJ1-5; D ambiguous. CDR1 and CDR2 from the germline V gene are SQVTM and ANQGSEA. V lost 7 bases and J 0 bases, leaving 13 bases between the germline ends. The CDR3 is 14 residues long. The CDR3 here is CSATAPGSNQPQHF. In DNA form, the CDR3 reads TGCAGCGCCACAGCGCCAGGTAGCAATCAGCCCCAGCATTTT.